This record looks at one T cell receptor beta chain sequence and its context. The clone's antigen remains unknown. Within one base of it there is no much larger clone, and no base qualities were kept. The CDR1 and CDR2 encoded by the germline V gene are SQVTM and ANQGSEA. The CDR3 goes from the cysteine to the phenylalanine over 17 residues. The sequence is cut down to CDR3 DNA, 51 bases in frame from base 1. The germline V end is reduced by 8 bases and the J end by 0 bases; junction bases left unmatched: 15. The library relied on multiplex PCR. These reads were obtained on an Illumina HiSeq 4000. To build TCR beta libraries, CDR3 regions were amplified by Arm-PCR using iRepertoire HTBI primers. Gel purification was performed on PCR products prior to sequencing. The study's processing was this. Gene usage analysis of CDR3 amino acid clonotypes used the roughly 60 TRBV and more than 13 TRBJ segments found across samples. Filtered high-quality paired reads were merged into contigs using COPE and FqMerger. BLAST was used to align contigs to IMGT TRBV, TRBD and TRBJ reference genes, and CDR3 was defined according to IMGT. Any clonotype with a frequency above 0.1% was classified as a highly expanded clone. Shannon entropy served as the measure of repertoire diversity, while the Gini coefficient captured V-J evenness. Public clonotypes were defined as clonotypes shared by more than one individual. Using fastp trimming at Q25 and MiXCR clonotype assembly, TCRdb reanalyzed the public sequencing data and kept in-frame beta chains. CDR3 protein sequences are deduplicated, and each keeps its most common genes and DNA. Here the V and J calls rest on TCRdb's processing, not on the authors' analysis. The sample table contains fewer than 650,000 distinct CDR3 sequences; only one count was recorded for 15% to 20% of them. The ten largest clonotypes hold approximately 12% of the sample.

The entry originates in a study of regulatory T cells in long-lasting Graves disease (dated by TCRdb to the early 2020s). Broadly, across the study: Patients with newly diagnosed Graves' disease had been on antithyroid drugs for under 3 months. Patients with persistent Graves' disease were compared with patients with newly diagnosed Graves' disease using TCR sequencing and RNA sequencing of peripheral blood. The study took place in China and was registered as a clinical trial. TCR sequencing covered 13 persistent and 20 or so newly diagnosed Graves' disease patients, around 33 samples in total.

General study outcomes and caveats: Compared with newly diagnosed patients, persistent Graves' disease patients had lower TCR Shannon entropy and fewer highly expanded clones, which suggests clonal expansion. The authors acknowledged the small sample size as a limitation that may reduce accuracy. Peripheral blood alone was examined, since thyroid tissue, which constituted the primary lesion, could not be accessed. TRBV28, TRBJ1-2 and TRBJ2-5 were preferentially used in persistent disease, while TRBV20-1 and TRBJ2-1 were favored in newly diagnosed disease. More public clonotypes were shared among persistent patients (under 3,000) than among newly diagnosed patients (more than 950). Sequencing and analysis were restricted to the TCR beta chain.

According to the study, the label for this sample's time point signals: newly diagnosed GD, antithyroid drugs for less than 3 months. For both TCR sequencing and RNA sequencing, RNA was extracted from PBMCs in TRIzol. The diagnosis of Graves' disease was made according to American Thyroid Association guidelines. Patients for the study were recruited at an endocrinology department in Xi'an, China. From each patient, approximately 10 milliliters of peripheral blood was collected into an EDTA anticoagulant tube. PBMCs were isolated by Ficoll Paque Plus density gradient separation without further T cell sorting. An Agilent 2100 Bioanalyzer and agarose gel were used to check RNA quality, while a NanoDrop 2000 measured RNA concentration. The data also belong to a second study, concerning T cells in Graves' hyperthyroidism and ophthalmopathy. The second study also describes: Stable Graves' hyperthyroidism was defined as the absence of progression to ophthalmopathy over 18 months of follow-up. Hyperthyroidism patients were newly diagnosed, with disease duration under 2 months, and aged 18 to 65 years. The study excluded patients with uncontrolled infections, other autoimmune diseases, pregnancy or lactation. Diagnoses relied on clinical symptoms, serum thyroxine and TRAb, thyroid ultrasound and orbital computed tomography. The TCR CDR3 was subjected to a first round of RT-PCR using the HTBI primer set and the Qiagen OneStep RT-PCR kit. Most expanded thyroid clonotypes (frequency above 0.001) were also found in blood, which suggests that blood repertoires may mirror thyroid immune responses. In cross-validation, a model built on a 13 V-J signature told ophthalmopathy apart from stable hyperthyroidism with under 90% sensitivity and roughly 81% specificity, and in testing the same model reached 80%/75%. During validation, the model predicted progression to ophthalmopathy a median of roughly 7.1 months ahead of onset, with almost 71% sensitivity and 72% to 85% specificity. To identify distinguishing TCR V-J signatures, a discovery cohort of 90 to 100 patients was used, comprising 43 with Graves' ophthalmopathy and some 57 with stable Graves' hyperthyroidism. Prospective prediction of ophthalmopathy was tested in an independent validation cohort of under 20 hyperthyroidism patients and 17 patients who later progressed to ophthalmopathy. For training and testing, the 100 or so patients in the discovery cohort were randomly divided in a 7:3 ratio. The study also compared thyroid tissue and blood T-cell repertoires from more than five Graves' hyperthyroidism patients. After sampling, hyperthyroidism patients received methimazole starting at 30 mg daily, and ophthalmopathy patients received high-dose intravenous methylprednisolone. The libraries were constructed in a second round of multiplex PCR and then size-selected and purified. Sequencing of the libraries was done on an Illumina HiSeq2000 using paired-end 100 bp reads. SOAPnuke was used to process the raw data, removing reads that contained adapters or uncalled bases, had a mean Phred below 15, or lacked an exact match to the constant primer or identifier. COPE v1.2.5 was used to merge high-quality paired reads, and clonotypes were defined as unique nucleotide sequences. Clonotypes were aligned to IMGT TRBV, TRBD and TRBJ reference segments using MiTCR v1.1. The analysis was restricted to V-J combinations with a frequency above 0.0001, which together covered just over 98% of the repertoires. A TCS score was defined as the ratio of F50 (clonal expansion) to E x V (chaos), with BLOSUM62-based TCRdist applied between CDR3 peptides within each V-J. Welch's t-statistics and random forest reduced 450 to 600 V-J features to 13, which were used in a naive Bayes classifier (R e1071). No statistical method was used to fix the sample size in advance, and group allocation was not hidden from the investigators. The paper reports TCR Vbeta CDR3 sequencing of over 120 peripheral blood samples: fewer than 50 ophthalmopathy, fewer than 85 hyperthyroidism and around 17 progressor patients.

This TCR was recovered from a young man with Graves disease. Donor details come from another sample of the same person, matched by shared clones. The input for sequencing was peripheral blood mononuclear cells (PBMCs), taken at new diagnosis, from a patient treated with antithyroid drugs. The sequence is built from TRBV29-1 and TRBJ2-2; 7 bases in between match TRBD1. CDR3 reads: CSTTWGQGVSNTGELFF. The DNA is TGCAGCACTACTTGGGGGCAGGGGGTTTCGAACACCGGGGAGCTGTTTTTT.